Shown below are 9 T cell receptor beta chains from a single sample sequenced in a study of early T cells in non-severe SARS-CoV-2 infection (dated by TCRdb to the early 2020s). Receptor libraries were prepared by 5' RACE. For sequencing, a NextSeq 500 was employed. TCRdb reworked the public reads: Q25 trimming with fastp, MiXCR clone assembly, productive beta chains retained. Merged by CDR3 protein, the rows form single entries marked with the most common genes and DNA. This sample holds roughly 58,000 distinct CDR3 sequences; around 13% were observed only once. Around 1.4% of the sample goes to the ten largest clones. The specimen was whole blood. All receptors come from an adult who was a healthcare worker with PCR-confirmed SARS-CoV-2 infection or an uninfected control (not recorded which).

The sample holds many counts of this clonotype. This chain connects TRBV7-9 to TRBJ2-5; 12 bases match TRBD2. Germline V gene lookup returns CDR1 SEHNR and CDR2 FQNEAQ (reference sequence). The CDR3 loop spans 15 amino acids. Trimming took 3 bases from V and 3 from J; bases not matched to a gene: 2. The CDR3 DNA reads as TGTGCCAGCAGCTTCCCTAGCGGGGGGGAAGAGACCCAGTACTTC. Its translation: CASSFPSGGEETQYF.

This clonotype was seen more than once but under ten times. The J gene is TRBJ2-1, the V gene TRBV20-1, with 8 bases lining up with TRBD2. This CDR3 spans 14 amino acids. From germline, CDR1 is DFQATT and CDR2 SNEGSKA (reference sequence). After removal of 3 bases from V and 3 bases from J, the junction contained 4 bases not matched to a gene. The CDR3: CSASGGAFYNEQFF. CDR3 nucleotide sequence: TGCAGTGCTAGCGGGGGGGCCTTCTACAATGAGCAGTTCTTC.

This clonotype showed up many times. This chain links TRBV30 with TRBJ2-6; D is unclear. Germline CDR1 reads GTSNPN; CDR2 reads SVGIG (reference sequence). The V and J ends lost 0 bases and 4 bases respectively, with 7 bases between them. The CDR3 length is 14 residues. Written as DNA, the CDR3 is TGTGCCTGGAGTGTTTCCTGGGGGGCCAACGTCCTGACTTTC. Amino acids: CAWSVSWGANVLTF.

The chain joins TRBV9 to TRBJ2-1; D gene ambiguous. The CDR3 length is 12 residues. V dropped 3 bases and J dropped 8 bases, with 9 bases sitting between them. The germline V gene has CDR1 SGDLS and CDR2 YYNGEE. The DNA of the CDR3 is TGTGCCAGCAGCGCAGAAGGAGATGAGCAGTTCTTC. Translated, it gives CASSAEGDEQFF.

This clonotype was detected a few times. The chain carries TRBV5-5 and TRBJ1-2; TRBD1 is a possible D gene (6 bases). The germline gives CDR1 SGHKS, CDR2 YYEKEE (reference sequence). This CDR3 spans 15 amino acids. V was cut by 2 bases and J by 5 bases, with 16 bases left in between. CDR3 sequence: CASSFSTGPQYGYTF. The CDR3 nucleotides read TGTGCCAGCAGCTTTTCCACAGGGCCACAATATGGCTACACCTTC.

This clonotype was counted ten times or more. This rearrangement joins TRBV29-1 to TRBJ1-3; D might be TRBD1 (5 bases). The V gene's germline CDR1 is SQVTM and CDR2 ANQGSEA. The V end was cut by 0 bases, the J end by 3 bases, with 12 bases between. This CDR3 has 15 amino acids. The CDR3 DNA reads TGCAGCGTTGAAGACCTAGACAGAAATGGAAACACCATATATTTT. As protein: CSVEDLDRNGNTIYF.

In this sample, this clonotype turned up many times. The chain couples TRBV4-2 to TRBJ2-5; TRBD2 might be the D (6 bases). The length of the CDR3 is 16 residues. Looked up from germline, CDR1 is LGHNA and CDR2 is YNFKEQ. The V and J ends lost 4 bases and 5 bases respectively, with 20 bases between them. The CDR3 here is CASSPNLGGEGETQYF. The CDR3 region has the DNA TGTGCCAGCAGCCCGAATCTAGGAGGGGAAGGGGAGACCCAGTACTTC.

The chain links TRBV30 to TRBJ1-4; D is possibly TRBD1 (5 bases). Per germline, CDR1 GTSNPN and CDR2 SVGIG (reference sequence). This CDR3 has 14 residues. V lost 0 bases and J 6 bases, leaving 11 bases between the germline ends. The CDR3 is CAWSVGQGHEKLFF. In DNA form, the CDR3 reads TGTGCCTGGAGTGTAGGGCAGGGACATGAAAAACTGTTTTTT.

The sample holds many counts of this clonotype. V is TRBV12-3 or TRBV12-4 and J is TRBJ1-5; no clear D. V dropped 0 bases and J dropped 5 bases, with 11 bases sitting between them. This CDR3 is 15 amino acids long. The CDR3 nucleotides read TGTGCCAGCAGTTTAGCGCTCGGGGAGGATCAGCCCCAGCATTTT. Translated, it gives CASSLALGEDQPQHF.